This T cell receptor (beta chain) appears in the sequencing data of a study of shared clonotypes between healthy human individuals. Sequenced by immunoSEQ multiplex PCR; TCRdb stores in-frame clones only, minus some. The sample lists about 1 million clones, 70% to 80% occurring once. Donors, healthy HIV-negative adults, lacked recent acute infections or vaccinations. Study observations and caveats: Rarefaction analysis demonstrated incomplete sorted-subset sequencing notwithstanding large depth.

A note on this clone: Antigen specificity is unknown.

J lost 1 base, V lost 1 base, and 11 bases had no gene match. Looked up from germline, CDR1 is MDHEN and CDR2 is SYDVKM. This CDR3 has 18 amino acids. The specimen was memory CD4+ T cells sorted from blood. The sample's subset: CD45RA-negative fraction. The origin of this receptor is a man younger than 30 in good health. The J gene is TRBJ1-1, the V gene TRBV28; the match to TRBD1 covers 8 bases. For the CDR3, the DNA is TGTGCCAGCAGTTTATTTGGGGGACAGGATTATAGGAACACTGAAGCTTTCTTT. Translated, it gives CASSLFGGQDYRNTEAFF.